This TCR beta chain was observed in a study of T cells in tumors after PD-1 blockade. There are a few counts of this clone. Generated by immunoSEQ multiplex PCR, the TCRdb table keeps only in-frame clones and is missing some. Seen here are roughly 20,000 clones, roughly 80% observed once, and the top ten hold more than 20%. CDR1 is MDHEN and CDR2 is SYDVKM in the germline V gene. The CDR3 sequence is 12 residues long. Trimming pared 6 bases from V and 8 bases from J, leaving 10 bases between. The sample in question was PBMCs, obtained after anti-PD-1 therapy. This chain links TRBV28 with TRBJ1-4; TRBD1 is a possible D gene (5 bases). The sequence was obtained from a human donor with advanced basal cell or squamous cell carcinoma (not recorded which). In DNA form, the CDR3 reads TGTGCCAGCAGAAGGGGTTGGGAAAAACTGTTTTTT. It specifies CASRRGWEKLFF.